Listed below are T cell receptor beta chains from one sample, sequenced in a study of blood T cell repertoires in COVID-19. The data were produced by immunoSEQ multiplex PCR, yet TCRdb's version contains in-frame clones alone and is incomplete. The data contain about 420,000 clones, 70% to 90% of them singletons. The sequencing input was peripheral blood. The receptors here all came from a young man with COVID-19, enrolled during active disease. Each CDR3 is given with its conserved first and last residue. The D gene is left open where the match is weak. Clone size appears in some rows only: once, few, many, or a class for an expanded clone.

TRBV11-2	-	-	14	TRBJ2-7	CASSLEYRTYEQYF	TGTGCCAGCAGCTTAGAGTACAGGACCTACGAGCAGTACTTC
TRBV12-3/TRBV12-4	-	-	13	TRBJ1-1	CASSLVDSTEAFF	TGTGCCAGCAGTTTAGTGGACAGCACTGAAGCTTTCTTT
TRBV4-2	-	-	14	TRBJ1-4	CASSQDAGVEKLFF	TGTGCCAGCAGCCAAGATGCCGGGGTAGAAAAACTGTTTTTT
TRBV7-9	TRBD1	-	14	TRBJ2-1	CASRLWDRGREQFF	TGTGCCAGCAGGCTCTGGGACAGGGGGCGTGAGCAGTTCTTC
TRBV12-5	-	-	16	TRBJ1-5	CASGLGQVLANQPQHF	TGTGCTAGTGGTTTGGGACAGGTCCTGGCTAATCAGCCCCAGCATTTT
TRBV5-1	-	-	13	TRBJ1-1	CASSFRVTTEAFF	TGCGCCAGCAGCTTCAGGGTAACCACTGAAGCTTTCTTT
TRBV6-1	TRBD2	once	16	TRBJ2-7	CASSDSGLADSYEQYF	TGTGCCAGCAGTGATTCGGGACTAGCGGATTCCTACGAGCAGTACTTC
TRBV27	-	-	13	TRBJ2-5	CASSLGRGETQYF	TGTGCCAGCAGTTTAGGGCGTGGAGAGACCCAGTACTTC
TRBV6-1	-	-	13	TRBJ1-1	CASSEQGNTEAFF	TGTGCCAGCAGTGAGCAGGGGAACACTGAAGCTTTCTTT
TRBV7-9	TRBD1	few	16	TRBJ2-3	CASSLFTTGKPNTQYF	TGTGCCAGCAGCTTATTCACGACAGGGAAACCAAATACGCAGTATTTT
TRBV27	TRBD2	-	14	TRBJ2-7	CASSFGRSSYEQYF	TGTGCCAGCAGTTTCGGGAGGAGCTCCTACGAGCAGTACTTC
TRBV30	TRBD1	-	15	TRBJ2-3	CAWGGTGTSTDTQYF	TGTGCCTGGGGTGGGACAGGGACTAGCACAGATACGCAGTATTTT
TRBV2	-	-	16	TRBJ1-1	CASSDGAGWVNTEAFF	TGTGCCAGCAGTGATGGGGCAGGGTGGGTGAACACTGAAGCTTTCTTT
TRBV5-1	TRBD2	-	15	TRBJ2-1	CASSWTSGGGGEQFF	TGCGCCAGCAGCTGGACTAGCGGGGGAGGTGGTGAGCAGTTCTTC
TRBV7-9	-	-	16	TRBJ2-2	CASSLRAGADTGELFF	TGTGCCAGCAGCTTGAGGGCAGGGGCGGACACCGGGGAGCTGTTTTTT
TRBV30	TRBD1	-	14	TRBJ1-6	CACAPGQGNSPLHF	TGTGCCTGCGCCCCGGGACAGGGTAATTCACCCCTCCACTTT
TRBV2	TRBD2	-	15	TRBJ2-3	CASSVRAGGVNTQYF	TGTGCCAGCAGTGTACGAGCGGGAGGGGTGAATACGCAGTATTTT
TRBV6-5	TRBD1	few	14	TRBJ1-5	CASTRQGGNQPQHF	TGTGCCAGCACCCGACAGGGAGGAAATCAGCCCCAGCATTTT
TRBV10-1	-	-	13	TRBJ1-6	CASSEGGASSLHF	TGCGCCAGCAGTGAGGGCGGCGCGTCATCCCTCCACTTT
TRBV12-5	-	once	12	TRBJ2-7	CASGPGIYEQYF	TGTGCTAGTGGTCCGGGGATTTACGAGCAGTACTTC
TRBV11-2	-	-	14	TRBJ1-1	CASRTRVVNTEAFF	TGTGCCAGCAGGACCAGGGTGGTGAACACTGAAGCTTTCTTT
TRBV2	TRBD1	-	15	TRBJ1-2	CASTLGTGRYYGYTF	TGTGCCAGCACCCTAGGGACAGGGAGGTACTATGGCTACACCTTC
TRBV19	-	-	13	TRBJ2-1	CASSISQNNEQFF	TGTGCCAGTAGTATATCACAGAACAATGAGCAGTTCTTC
TRBV10-1	-	-	15	TRBJ2-1	CASSGGGTGYNEQFF	TGCGCCAGCAGTGGGGGGGGGACAGGCTACAATGAGCAGTTCTTC
TRBV9	TRBD1	once	16	TRBJ2-2	CASSLRTGSNTGELFF	TGTGCCAGCAGCCTCCGGACAGGCTCGAACACCGGGGAGCTGTTTTTT
TRBV5-1	-	-	17	TRBJ2-3	CASSLTIGQISTDTQYF	TGCGCCAGCAGCCTAACGATCGGACAGATAAGCACAGATACGCAGTATTTT
TRBV7-8	-	-	16	TRBJ1-4	CASSLQGLTTNEKLFF	TGTGCCAGCAGTTTACAGGGCTTAACAACTAATGAAAAACTGTTTTTT
TRBV5-6	-	-	16	TRBJ1-2	CASSLAGEGINYGYTF	TGTGCCAGCAGCTTGGCCGGGGAGGGGATTAACTATGGCTACACCTTC
TRBV6-6	TRBD1	-	19	TRBJ1-3	CASSQLDRRRADSGNTIYF	TGTGCCAGCAGTCAATTGGACAGGAGAAGGGCTGATTCTGGAAACACCATATATTTT
TRBV11-3	-	-	16	TRBJ2-1	CASSLVSSSSYNEQFF	TGTGCCAGCAGCTTAGTATCCTCGAGCTCCTACAATGAGCAGTTCTTC
TRBV18	TRBD2	-	15	TRBJ2-5	CASSPPPSGAETQYF	TGTGCCAGCTCACCACCCCCTAGCGGGGCGGAGACCCAGTACTTC
TRBV7-9	-	-	15	TRBJ2-7	CASSTKTLTSYEQYF	TGTGCCAGCAGCACTAAGACCTTGACGTCCTACGAGCAGTACTTC
TRBV27	-	-	13	TRBJ1-1	CASSLGGGTEAFF	TGTGCCAGCAGTTTGGGGGGGGGCACTGAAGCTTTCTTT
TRBV11-3	-	-	13	TRBJ1-1	CASSLEAGAEAFF	TGTGCCAGCAGCTTAGAGGCCGGGGCTGAAGCTTTCTTT
TRBV2	TRBD2	-	15	TRBJ2-7	CASSGGGLAAYEQYF	TGTGCCAGCAGTGGTGGGGGACTAGCGGCCTACGAGCAGTACTTC
TRBV27	TRBD1	-	13	TRBJ2-1	CASSQGAYNEQFF	TGTGCCAGCTCGCAGGGGGCCTACAATGAGCAGTTCTTC
TRBV25-1	TRBD1	-	16	TRBJ1-1	CASSVQVGQGNTEAFF	TGTGCCAGCAGTGTCCAGGTTGGACAGGGGAACACTGAAGCTTTCTTT
TRBV28	TRBD2	-	16	TRBJ2-3	CASSSRLAGEYDTQYF	TGTGCCAGCAGTTCCCGACTAGCGGGAGAGTATGATACGCAGTATTTT
TRBV13	TRBD1	-	16	TRBJ2-5	CASSSPGQGAHETQYF	TGTGCCAGCAGCTCACCGGGACAGGGGGCGCATGAGACCCAGTACTTC
TRBV9	TRBD2	-	16	TRBJ2-1	CASSVISGGSYNEQFF	TGTGCCAGCAGCGTCATTAGCGGGGGGTCCTACAATGAGCAGTTCTTC
TRBV23-1	-	-	17	TRBJ1-6	CASSQSSGRIYNSPLHF	TGCGCCAGCAGTCAATCGTCGGGAAGGATCTATAATTCACCCCTCCACTTT
TRBV24-1	TRBD2	-	15	TRBJ2-1	CATSAGTSKYNEQFF	TGTGCCACCAGTGCAGGGACTAGCAAGTACAATGAGCAGTTCTTC
TRBV6-5	-	-	15	TRBJ1-5	CASNTRGGEGQPQHF	TGTGCCAGCAACACACGCGGCGGGGAGGGTCAGCCCCAGCATTTT
TRBV27	TRBD2	-	16	TRBJ2-3	CASSFLGRGNTDTQYF	TGTGCCAGCAGTTTCCTGGGGCGGGGGAACACAGATACGCAGTATTTT